This T cell receptor beta chain was sequenced for a study of blood T cell repertoires in COVID-19. Study-wide background: Italy, Spain and the United States were the sources of the convalescent and acute COVID-19 samples. T cells, B-cell-depleted T cells, or PBMCs provided the cDNA or gDNA that served as material.

In the original processing: Reference gene primer amplification yielded estimated nucleated cell counts. The method was immunoSEQ multiplex PCR; TCRdb's version includes in-frame clones alone and lacks a portion of them. The V and J calls and clone size come from that table; D and trimming were worked out from the DNA. Of 150,000 to 200,000 clones listed, 86% are singletons. The CDR3 covers 15 residues. The specimen was peripheral blood. This receptor was taken from a man aged 50 to 60 with active or convalescent COVID-19. The chain couples TRBV21-1 to TRBJ1-4. TRBV21-1 is a documented pseudogene. This CDR3 reads CASSKVVGSFEKLFF. As DNA, the CDR3 is TGTGCCAGCAGCAAAGTGGTCGGTTCGTTTGAAAAACTGTTTTTT.